A single sample gave rise to the 5 T cell receptor beta chains below, sequenced in a study of CD8 T cells in Susac syndrome. Reverse transcription of roughly 0.45 to 1 ug RNA was carried out with random hexamers. MiXCR was run by TCRdb on the immunoSEQ multiplex PCR reads, yielding one entry per CDR3 protein. This table holds more than 150,000 distinct CDR3 sequences, approximately 90% found once. The sample consisted of CD4+ T cells from PBMCs. Receptors originate from a human donor in good health.

This chain joins TRBV7-9 and TRBJ2-5, with 7 bases lining up with TRBD1. Trimming at V came to 2 bases and at J to 1 base, leaving 4 bases not matched to a gene. The CDR3 consists of 15 residues. The germline V gene encodes CDR1 SEHNR and CDR2 FQNEAQ (reference sequence). The CDR3 spells CASSLLGTAQETQYF. The CDR3 region has the DNA TGTGCCAGCAGCTTATTGGGGACAGCCCAAGAGACCCAGTACTTC. Variable domain in full (rest from reference TRBV7-9 and TRBJ2-5): DTGVSQNPRHKITKRGQNVTFRCDPISEHNRLYWYRQTLGQGPEFLTYFQNEAQLEKSRLLSDRFSAERPKGSFSTLEIQRTEQGDSAMYLCASSLLGTAQETQYFGPGTRLLVL.

The rearrangement joins TRBV15 to TRBJ1-5; the D gene is possibly TRBD1 (5 bases). Germline V lookup: CDR1 LNHNV, CDR2 YYDKDF (reference sequence). The CDR3 spans 13 residues. V lost 0 bases and J lost 5, with 5 bases in between. The CDR3 region has the DNA TGTGCCACCAGCAGAGACAGGGATCAGCCCCAGCATTTT. Encoded protein: CATSRDRDQPQHF.

V and J are TRBV12-3 or TRBV12-4 and TRBJ2-5; D perhaps matches TRBD1 (5 bases). This CDR3 has 13 residues. Trimming removed 6 bases from V and 1 base from J, with 9 bases in between. The CDR3 DNA is TGTGCCAGCAGGCGGACACTCCAAGAGACCCAGTACTTC. It encodes CASRRTLQETQYF.

The gene calls are TRBV7-2 and TRBJ2-5; the D is unclear. The V end lost 2 bases, the J end lost 2 bases, and 18 bases lay between the germline ends. The CDR3 extends over 17 amino acids. Germline V CDR1 and CDR2: SGHTA, FQGNSA. Here the CDR3 reads CASSLYFSPAQQETQYF. CDR3 coding DNA: TGTGCCAGCAGCTTATATTTTTCCCCCGCACAACAAGAGACCCAGTACTTC.

This clonotype was seen just once. The chain employs TRBV4-1 and TRBJ2-1; TRBD2 matches at 14 bases. The CDR3 is made up of 18 amino acids. CDR1 is MGHRA, CDR2 YSYEKL, per germline. V was clipped by 3 bases and J by 4 bases; unmatched bases: 8. The CDR3 reads CASSHLGLAGGQYNEQFF. CDR3 coding DNA: TGCGCCAGCAGCCACCTCGGACTAGCGGGAGGTCAATACAATGAGCAGTTCTTC.